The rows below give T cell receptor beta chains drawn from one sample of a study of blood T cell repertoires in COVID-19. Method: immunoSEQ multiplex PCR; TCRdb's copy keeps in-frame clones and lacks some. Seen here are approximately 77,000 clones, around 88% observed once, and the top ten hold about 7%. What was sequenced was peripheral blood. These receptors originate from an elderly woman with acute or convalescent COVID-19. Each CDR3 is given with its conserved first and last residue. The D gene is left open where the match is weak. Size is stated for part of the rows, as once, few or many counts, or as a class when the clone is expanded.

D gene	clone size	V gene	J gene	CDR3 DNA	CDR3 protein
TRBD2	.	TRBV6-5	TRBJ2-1	TGTGCCAGCAGTTCTTGGACTAGCGGGTCCTACAATGAGCAGTTCTTC	CASSSWTSGSYNEQFF
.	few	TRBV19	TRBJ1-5	TGTGCCAGTAGTATAGATCTTGGGAGAGGCCGGGGGGATTGGGCCCAGCATTTT	CASSIDLGRGRGDWAQHF
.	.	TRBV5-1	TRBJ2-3	TGCGCCAGCAGCACCGGGACAACTCGAAGCACAGATACGCAGTATTTT	CASSTGTTRSTDTQYF
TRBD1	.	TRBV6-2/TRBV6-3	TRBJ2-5	TGTGCCAGCAGCCCTCACCGGGGGACAGGGAAAGAGACCCAGTACTTC	CASSPHRGTGKETQYF
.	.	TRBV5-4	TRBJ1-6	TGTGCCAGCAGCTTGGGGAGGGGCCCGACGGGATTGCCCCTCCACTTT	CASSLGRGPTGLPLHF
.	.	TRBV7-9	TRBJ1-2	TGTGCCAGCAGTAGAGACCAGGGTTTCTATGGCTACACCTTC	CASSRDQGFYGYTF
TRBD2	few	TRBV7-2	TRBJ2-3	TGTGCCAGCAGCATCACCCTAGCGGGGGTGGATACGCAGTATTTT	CASSITLAGVDTQYF
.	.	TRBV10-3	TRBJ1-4	TGTGCCATCAGGGCAGGGGAACTTAATGAAAAACTGTTTTTT	CAIRAGELNEKLFF
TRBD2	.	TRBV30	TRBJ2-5	TGTGCCTGGAGCCGGGGACTAGCGGGAGGGTTGGAGACCCAGTACTTC	CAWSRGLAGGLETQYF
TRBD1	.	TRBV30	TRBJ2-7	TGTGCCTCAGACCAGGGGGTGGACGAGCAGTACTTC	CASDQGVDEQYF
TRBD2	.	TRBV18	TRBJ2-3	TGTGCCAGCTCACCGCTAGCGGGAGAGGGAGATACGCAGTATTTT	CASSPLAGEGDTQYF
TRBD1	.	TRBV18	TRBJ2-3	TGTGCCAGCTCACCGGGACAGGCACGGGATACGCAGTATTTT	CASSPGQARDTQYF
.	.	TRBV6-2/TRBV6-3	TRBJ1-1	TGTGCCAGCAGTTATCAACAAAGGAACACTGAAGCTTTCTTT	CASSYQQRNTEAFF
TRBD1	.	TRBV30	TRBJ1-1	TGTGCCTGGAGTAGGGGGCTGAACACTGAAGCTTTCTTT	CAWSRGLNTEAFF
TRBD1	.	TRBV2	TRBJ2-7	TGTGCCAGCAGTGACAGGACAGGGCGGAACGAGCAGTACTTC	CASSDRTGRNEQYF
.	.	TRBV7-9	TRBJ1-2	TGTGCCAGCAGCTTAGATGGGCAGTATGGCTACACCTTC	CASSLDGQYGYTF
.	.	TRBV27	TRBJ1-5	TGTGCCAGCAATCACGGCAGGGGAAGGAGTCAGCCCCAGCATTTT	CASNHGRGRSQPQHF
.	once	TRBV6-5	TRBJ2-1	TGTGCCAGCAGTTACAGAGCGAACCCGAATGAGCAGTTCTTC	CASSYRANPNEQFF
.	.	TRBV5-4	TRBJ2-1	TGTGCCAGCAGCTTGGCACGAGGGCCAGGAAATGAGCAGTTCTTC	CASSLARGPGNEQFF
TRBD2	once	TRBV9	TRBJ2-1	TGTGCCAGCAGCTTCACTAGCGGGGGGGATGAGCAGTTCTTC	CASSFTSGGDEQFF
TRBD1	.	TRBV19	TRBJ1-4	TGTGCCAGTAGTATAGGGGACAGAGCTAATGAAAAACTGTTTTTT	CASSIGDRANEKLFF
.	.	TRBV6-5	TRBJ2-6	TGTGCCAGCGGAGGACTCTCTGGGGCCAACGTCCTGACTTTC	CASGGLSGANVLTF
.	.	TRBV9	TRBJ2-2	TGTGCCAGCAGCGTCGACGGAGGGCCATACGGGGAGCTGTTTTTT	CASSVDGGPYGELFF
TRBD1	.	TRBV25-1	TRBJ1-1	TGTGCCAGCAGTGAGACAGGGGATCTGAATGAAGCTTTCTTT	CASSETGDLNEAFF
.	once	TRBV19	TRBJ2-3	TGTGCCAGTAGTAAGGACAGAGGGGATACGCAGTATTTT	CASSKDRGDTQYF
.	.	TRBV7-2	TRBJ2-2	TGTGCCAGCAGTCAAAGGGGGGGCGTTTACACCGGGGAGCTGTTTTTT	CASSQRGGVYTGELFF
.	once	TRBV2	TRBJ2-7	TGTGCCAGCAAAACGGGATATCCCTACGAGCAGTACTTC	CASKTGYPYEQYF
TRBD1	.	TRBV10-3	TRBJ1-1	TGTGCCATCAGTGAGTCCACAGGGGGCCGAGAAGCTTTCTTT	CAISESTGGREAFF
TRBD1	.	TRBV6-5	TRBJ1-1	TGTGCCAGCAGGATAGGACAGGCCGTCAACACTGAAGCTTTCTTT	CASRIGQAVNTEAFF